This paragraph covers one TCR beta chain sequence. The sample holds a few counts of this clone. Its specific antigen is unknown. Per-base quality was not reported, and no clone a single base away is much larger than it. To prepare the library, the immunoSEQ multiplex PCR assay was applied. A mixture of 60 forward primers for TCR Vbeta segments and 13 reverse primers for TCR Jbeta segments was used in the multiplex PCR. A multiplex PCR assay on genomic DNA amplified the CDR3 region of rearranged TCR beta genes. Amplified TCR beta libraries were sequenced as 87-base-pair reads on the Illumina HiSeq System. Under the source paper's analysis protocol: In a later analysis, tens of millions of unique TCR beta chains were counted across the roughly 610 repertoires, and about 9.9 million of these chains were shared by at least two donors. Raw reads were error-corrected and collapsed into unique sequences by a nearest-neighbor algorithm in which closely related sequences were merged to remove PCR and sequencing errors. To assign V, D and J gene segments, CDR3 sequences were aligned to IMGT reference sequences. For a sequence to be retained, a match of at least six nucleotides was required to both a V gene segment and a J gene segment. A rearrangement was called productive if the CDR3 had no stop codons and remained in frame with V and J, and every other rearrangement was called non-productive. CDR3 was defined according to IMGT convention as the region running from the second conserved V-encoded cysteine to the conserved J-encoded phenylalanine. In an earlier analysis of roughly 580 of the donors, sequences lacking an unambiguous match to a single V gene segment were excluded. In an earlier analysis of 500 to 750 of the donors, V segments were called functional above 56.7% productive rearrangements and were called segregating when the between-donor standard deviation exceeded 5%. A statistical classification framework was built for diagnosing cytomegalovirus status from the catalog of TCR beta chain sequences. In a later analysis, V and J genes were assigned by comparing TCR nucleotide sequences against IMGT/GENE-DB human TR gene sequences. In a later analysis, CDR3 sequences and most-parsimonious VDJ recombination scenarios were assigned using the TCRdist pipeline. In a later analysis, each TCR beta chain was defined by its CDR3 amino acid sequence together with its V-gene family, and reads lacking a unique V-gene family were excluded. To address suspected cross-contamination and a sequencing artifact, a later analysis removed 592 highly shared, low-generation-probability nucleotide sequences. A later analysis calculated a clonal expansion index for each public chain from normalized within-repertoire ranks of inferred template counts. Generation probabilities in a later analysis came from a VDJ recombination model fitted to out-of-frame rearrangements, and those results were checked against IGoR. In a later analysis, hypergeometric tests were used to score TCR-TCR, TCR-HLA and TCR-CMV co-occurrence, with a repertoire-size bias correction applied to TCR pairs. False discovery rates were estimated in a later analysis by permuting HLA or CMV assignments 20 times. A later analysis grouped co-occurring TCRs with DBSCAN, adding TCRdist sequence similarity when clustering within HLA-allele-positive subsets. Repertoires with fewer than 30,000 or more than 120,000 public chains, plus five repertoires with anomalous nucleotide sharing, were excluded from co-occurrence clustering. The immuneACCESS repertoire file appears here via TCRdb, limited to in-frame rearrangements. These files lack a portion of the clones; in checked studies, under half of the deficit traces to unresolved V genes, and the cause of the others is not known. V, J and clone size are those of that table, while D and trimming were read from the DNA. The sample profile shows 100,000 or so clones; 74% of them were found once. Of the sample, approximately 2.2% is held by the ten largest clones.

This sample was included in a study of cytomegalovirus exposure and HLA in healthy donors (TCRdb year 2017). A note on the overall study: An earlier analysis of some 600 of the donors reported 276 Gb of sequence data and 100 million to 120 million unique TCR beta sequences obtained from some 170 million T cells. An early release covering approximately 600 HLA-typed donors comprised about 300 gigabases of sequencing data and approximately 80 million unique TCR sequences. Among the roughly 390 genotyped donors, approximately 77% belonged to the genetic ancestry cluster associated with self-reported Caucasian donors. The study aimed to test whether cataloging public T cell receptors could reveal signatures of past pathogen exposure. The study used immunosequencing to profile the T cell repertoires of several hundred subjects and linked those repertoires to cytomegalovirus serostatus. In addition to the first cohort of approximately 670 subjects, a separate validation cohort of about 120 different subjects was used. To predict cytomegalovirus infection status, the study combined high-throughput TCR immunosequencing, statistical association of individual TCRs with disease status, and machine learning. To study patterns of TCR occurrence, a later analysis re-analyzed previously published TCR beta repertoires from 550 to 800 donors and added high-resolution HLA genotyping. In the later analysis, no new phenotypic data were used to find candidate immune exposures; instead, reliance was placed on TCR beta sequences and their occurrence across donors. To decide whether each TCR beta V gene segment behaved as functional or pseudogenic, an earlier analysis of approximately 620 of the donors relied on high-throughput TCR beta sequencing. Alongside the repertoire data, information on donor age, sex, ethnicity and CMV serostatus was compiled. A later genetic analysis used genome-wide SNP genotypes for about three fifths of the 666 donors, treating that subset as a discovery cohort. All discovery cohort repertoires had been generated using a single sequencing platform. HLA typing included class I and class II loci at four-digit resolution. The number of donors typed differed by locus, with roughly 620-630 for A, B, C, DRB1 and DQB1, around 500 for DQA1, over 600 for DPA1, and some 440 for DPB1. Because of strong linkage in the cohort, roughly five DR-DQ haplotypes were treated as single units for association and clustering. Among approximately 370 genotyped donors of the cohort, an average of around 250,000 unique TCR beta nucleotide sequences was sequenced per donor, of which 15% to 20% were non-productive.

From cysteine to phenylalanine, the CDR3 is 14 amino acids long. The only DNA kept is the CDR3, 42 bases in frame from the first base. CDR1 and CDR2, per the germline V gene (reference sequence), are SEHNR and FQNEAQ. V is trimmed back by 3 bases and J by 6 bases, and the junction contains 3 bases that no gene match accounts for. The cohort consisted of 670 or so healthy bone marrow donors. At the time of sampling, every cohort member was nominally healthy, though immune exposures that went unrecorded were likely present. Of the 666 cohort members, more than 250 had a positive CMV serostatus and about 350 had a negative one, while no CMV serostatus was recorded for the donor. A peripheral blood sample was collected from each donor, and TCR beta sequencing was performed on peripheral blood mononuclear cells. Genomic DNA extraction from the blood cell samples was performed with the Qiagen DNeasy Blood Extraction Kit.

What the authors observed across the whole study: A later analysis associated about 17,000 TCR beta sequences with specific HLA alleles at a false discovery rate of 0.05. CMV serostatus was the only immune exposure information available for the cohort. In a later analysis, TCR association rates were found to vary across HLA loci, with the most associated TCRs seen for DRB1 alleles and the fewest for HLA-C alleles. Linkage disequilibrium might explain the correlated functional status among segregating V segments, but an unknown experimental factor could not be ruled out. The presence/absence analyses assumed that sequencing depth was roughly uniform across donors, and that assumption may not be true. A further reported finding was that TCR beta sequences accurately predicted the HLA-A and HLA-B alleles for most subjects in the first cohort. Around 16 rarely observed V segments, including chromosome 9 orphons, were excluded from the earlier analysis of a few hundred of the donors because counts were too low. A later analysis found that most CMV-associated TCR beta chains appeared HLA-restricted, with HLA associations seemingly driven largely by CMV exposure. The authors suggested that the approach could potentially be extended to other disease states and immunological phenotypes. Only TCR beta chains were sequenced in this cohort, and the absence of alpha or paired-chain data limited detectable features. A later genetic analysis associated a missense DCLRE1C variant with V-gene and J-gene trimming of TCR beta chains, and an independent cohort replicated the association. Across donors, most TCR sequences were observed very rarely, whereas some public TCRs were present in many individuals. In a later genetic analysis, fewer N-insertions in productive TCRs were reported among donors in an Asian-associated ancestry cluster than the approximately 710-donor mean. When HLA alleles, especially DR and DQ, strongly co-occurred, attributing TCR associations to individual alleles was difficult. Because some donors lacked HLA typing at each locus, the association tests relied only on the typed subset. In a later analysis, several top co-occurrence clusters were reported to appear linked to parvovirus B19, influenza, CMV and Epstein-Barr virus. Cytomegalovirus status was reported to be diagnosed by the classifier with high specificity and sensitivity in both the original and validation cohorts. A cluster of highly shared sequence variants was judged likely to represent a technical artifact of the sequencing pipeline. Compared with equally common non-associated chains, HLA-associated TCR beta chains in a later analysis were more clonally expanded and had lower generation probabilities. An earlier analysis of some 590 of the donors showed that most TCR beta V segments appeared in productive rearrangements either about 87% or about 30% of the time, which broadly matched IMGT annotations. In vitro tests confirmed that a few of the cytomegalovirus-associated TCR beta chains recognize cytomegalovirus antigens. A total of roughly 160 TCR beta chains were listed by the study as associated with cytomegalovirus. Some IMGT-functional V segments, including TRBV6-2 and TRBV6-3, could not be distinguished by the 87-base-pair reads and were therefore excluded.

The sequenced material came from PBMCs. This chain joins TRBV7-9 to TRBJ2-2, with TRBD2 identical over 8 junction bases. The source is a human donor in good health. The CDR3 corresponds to CASSFAGGAGELFF. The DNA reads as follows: TGTGCCAGCAGCTTTGCCGGGGGGGCCGGGGAGCTGTTTTTT.